This TCR beta chain appears in the sequencing data of a study of OX40 agonist ivuxolimab in advanced cancers. Using immunoSEQ multiplex PCR, the repertoire was profiled, and TCRdb retains in-frame clones only, with some absent. This table holds some 66,000 clones, 85% found once. Trimming stripped 6 bases from V and 11 bases from J, with 16 bases between. CDR1 is MNHEY, CDR2 SVGAGI, per germline. This CDR3 contains 12 residues. The receptor was derived from an adult with an advanced solid tumor such as melanoma, head and neck, liver or kidney cancer. The J gene is TRBJ1-1, the V gene TRBV6-5, with D hard to call. Source: CD4+ or CD8+ T cells sorted from blood, taken in a trial of the OX40 agonist ivuxolimab. The CDR3 loop reads CASSSRLQYAFF. CDR3 DNA: TGTGCCAGCAGCTCCCGCCTCCAATACGCTTTCTTT.